This T cell receptor beta chain is from a study of breast tumors, draining lymph nodes, adjacent tissues. Many counts were recorded for this clonotype. Its antigen is undetermined. TCRdb processed the multiplex PCR reads anew with MiXCR; each CDR3 protein has one entry. This table holds 50,000 to 85,000 distinct CDR3 sequences, 40% to 55% found once. Study observations and caveats: Luminal-like breast cancer showed significantly higher tumor–nontumor repertoire similarity than basal-like. Most tumor T cells seemingly derive from lymph node, then expand in tumor. Tumor TCR diversity was below lymph nodes but above nontumor tissue.

The CDR3 length is 12 residues. Between the trimmed V and J ends, which lost 3 bases and 15 bases, there was a span of 15 bases. The specimen was breast tumor tissue. The TCR originated in a female donor with breast cancer. Some clones in this sample may be carry-over from other donors' samples. The chain carries TRBV12-3 or TRBV12-4 and TRBJ2-1; D ambiguous. The CDR3, as DNA: TGTGCCAGCAGTTTTGAAAAATCACGGGCGTTCTTC. Amino acid sequence: CASSFEKSRAFF.